One and the same sample provided the 10 T cell receptor beta chains below, sequenced in a study of beta chain features in type 1 diabetes. Findings of the study overall: Shorter TCRB CDR3s, moderately but significantly so, were found in Type 1 diabetes patients in all four CD4+ subsets.

cDNA synthesis used the whole RNA isolate, giving expressed TCRB sequences. Produced via immunoSEQ multiplex PCR; TCRdb's table is partial and in-frame only. Counted here are around 650,000 clones, around 11% occurring once; the ten biggest clones make up roughly 0.12%. These TCRs are of unknown antigen specificity. Input material: naive CD4+ T cells from blood. The receptors stem from a man aged 30 to 45 with type 1 diabetes.

The J gene is TRBJ1-5, the V gene TRBV5-1; possibly TRBD1 for D (5 bases). V was clipped by 2 bases and J by 0 bases, with 9 bases between them. The CDR3 is made up of 15 amino acids. Germline V gene sequence: CDR1 SGHRS, CDR2 YFSETQ. Written as DNA, the CDR3 is TGCGCCAGCAGCTTCGACAGTTATAGCAATCAGCCCCAGCATTTT. Translation: CASSFDSYSNQPQHF. The full variable domain, in which reference TRBV5-1 and TRBJ1-5 provide the parts outside the CDR3, is KAGVTQTPRYLIKTRGQQVTLSCSPISGHRSVSWYQQTPGQGLQFLFEYFSETQRNKGNFPGRFSGRQFSNSRSEMNVSTLELGDSALYLCASSFDSYSNQPQHFGDGTRLSIL.

The rearrangement uses TRBV7-9 and TRBJ2-7; no reliable D call. V lost 5 bases and J 3 bases, leaving 11 bases between the germline ends. Germline V gives CDR1 SEHNR, CDR2 FQNEAQ (reference sequence). The CDR3 contains 13 residues. The CDR3 protein is CASSPAPFYEQYF. In DNA, the CDR3 is TGTGCCAGCAGCCCAGCCCCCTTCTACGAGCAGTACTTC.

The chain combines TRBV5-6 with TRBJ1-2, with D unresolved. V was shortened by 1 base and J by 7 bases, with 8 bases between the two germline ends. Germline lookup yields CDR1 SGHDT and CDR2 YYEEEE. CDR3 length: 12 residues. This CDR3 reads CASSLSPSGYTF. CDR3 in DNA: TGTGCCAGCAGCTTGTCGCCGAGTGGCTACACCTTC.

This clone turned up a few times. The chain couples TRBV6-1 to TRBJ2-7, with 7 bases lining up with TRBD1. The V gene end was trimmed by 2 bases and the J gene end by 2 bases; junction bases not matched to a gene: 6. This CDR3 comprises 15 residues. Looked up from germline, CDR1 is MNHNS and CDR2 is SASEGT. The CDR3 bases are TGTGCCAGCAGTGAAATAGGCACAGGGGCCTACGAGCAGTACTTC. Protein product: CASSEIGTGAYEQYF.

This clone turned up a few times. The rearrangement uses TRBV9 and TRBJ1-1, with D perhaps TRBD1 (6 bases). From germline, CDR1 is SGDLS and CDR2 YYNGEE. The CDR3 totals 15 residues. V dropped 0 bases and J dropped 1 base, with 10 bases sitting between them. In DNA, the CDR3 is TGTGCCAGCAGCGTAGATATGGGACAGAACACTGAAGCTTTCTTT. Its translation is CASSVDMGQNTEAFF. The full variable domain, in which reference TRBV9 and TRBJ1-1 provide the parts outside the CDR3, is DSGVTQTPKHLITATGQRVTLRCSPRSGDLSVYWYQQSLDQGLQFLIQYYNGEERAKGNILERFSAQQFPDLHSELNLSSLELGDSALYFCASSVDMGQNTEAFFGQGTRLTVV.

This chain connects TRBV5-1 to TRBJ1-4; D unclear. The germline gives CDR1 SGHRS, CDR2 YFSETQ. This CDR3 has 14 residues. V lost 3 bases and J lost 0, with 6 bases in between. CDR3 sequence: CASSSDPTNEKLFF. The CDR3 DNA reads TGCGCCAGCAGCTCGGATCCAACTAATGAAAAACTGTTTTTT.

The gene calls are TRBV6-6 and TRBJ2-5; tentative D call: TRBD1 (6 bases). Germline assignment: CDR1 MNHNY and CDR2 SVGAGI (reference sequence). The CDR3 sequence is 12 residues long. Trimming shortened V by 6 bases and J by 5 bases, and 10 bases separated the two germline ends. CDR3: CASSTGSETQYF. The CDR3 nucleotides are TGTGCCAGCAGCACAGGGAGTGAGACCCAGTACTTC.

V gene TRBV6-5 combines with J gene TRBJ1-4; no clear D. The V and J ends lost 0 bases and 4 bases respectively, with 9 bases between them. The CDR3 has 15 residues. Germline loops: CDR1 MNHEY, CDR2 SVGAGI. The DNA of the CDR3 is TGTGCCAGCAGTTACTCGTGGCAGAGTAATGAAAAACTGTTTTTT. Translated, it gives CASSYSWQSNEKLFF.

The genes are TRBV4-2 and TRBJ2-7; the match to TRBD1 covers 8 bases. The trim removed 4 bases at V and 6 bases at J, leaving 11 bases unmatched. Germline V gene data show CDR1 as LGHNA and CDR2 as YNFKEQ. This CDR3 contains 15 residues. CDR3 nucleotide sequence: TGTGCCAGCAGCCCTGTCGGACAGGGCGATGCCGAGCAGTACTTC. Protein sequence: CASSPVGQGDAEQYF.

DNA for the CDR3: TGTGCCAGCAGCTTAGGTTCCGGTATCGGGGGCTACACCTTC. It yields the protein CASSLGSGIGGYTF. The chain combines TRBV7-2 with TRBJ1-2, with no clear D. Germline V lookup: CDR1 SGHTA, CDR2 FQGNSA. Trimming removed 1 base from V and 8 bases from J, with 14 bases in between. The CDR3 is made up of 14 amino acids.